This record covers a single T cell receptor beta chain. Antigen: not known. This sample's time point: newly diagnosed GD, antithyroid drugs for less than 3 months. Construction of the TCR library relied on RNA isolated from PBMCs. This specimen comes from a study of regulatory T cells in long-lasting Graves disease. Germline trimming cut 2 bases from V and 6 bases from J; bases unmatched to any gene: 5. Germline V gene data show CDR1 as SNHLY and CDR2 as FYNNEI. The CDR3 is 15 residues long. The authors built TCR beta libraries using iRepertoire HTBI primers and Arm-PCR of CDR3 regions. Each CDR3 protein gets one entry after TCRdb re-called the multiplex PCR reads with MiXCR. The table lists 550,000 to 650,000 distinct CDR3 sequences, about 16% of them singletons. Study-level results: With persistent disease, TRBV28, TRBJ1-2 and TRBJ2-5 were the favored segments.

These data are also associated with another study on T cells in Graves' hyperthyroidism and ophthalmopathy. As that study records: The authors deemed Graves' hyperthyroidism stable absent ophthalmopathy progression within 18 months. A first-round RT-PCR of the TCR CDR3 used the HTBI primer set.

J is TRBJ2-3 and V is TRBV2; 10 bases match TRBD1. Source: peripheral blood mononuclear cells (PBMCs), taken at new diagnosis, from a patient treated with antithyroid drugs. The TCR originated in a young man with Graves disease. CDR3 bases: TGTGCCAGCAGTGAACCGACAGGGGGCCGTGATACGCAGTATTTT. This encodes CASSEPTGGRDTQYF.